These 10 T cell receptor beta chains came from one sample sequenced in a study of T cell responses to AZD1222 COVID-19 vaccine. Here immunoSEQ multiplex PCR was the method, and the copy in TCRdb shows in-frame clones only, minus some. The data contain about 18,000 clones, about four fifths of them seen just once; the ten biggest clones take up 21%. The starting material was peripheral blood, obtained 28 days after the second AZD1222 dose. Receptors were obtained from an adult who received the AZD1222 COVID-19 vaccine.

This sequence joins TRBV6-2 or TRBV6-3 and TRBJ1-4; D gene unclear. V lost 6 bases to trimming and J lost 7 bases, with 21 bases between them. Germline CDR1 and CDR2: MNHEY and SVGEGT. CDR3 size: 16 residues. This CDR3 is CASSPGWSGGREKLFF. The CDR3 DNA reads TGTGCCAGCAGCCCCGGGTGGTCGGGCGGGCGTGAAAAACTGTTTTTT.

In this sample, this clone turned up a few times. This chain links TRBV19 with TRBJ2-6; a weak D match, TRBD1 (5 bases). The V gene lost 1 base and the J gene lost 4 bases, with 8 bases spanning the gap. CDR3 length: 15 residues. The germline V gene has CDR1 LNHDA and CDR2 SQIVND (reference sequence). The CDR3 sequence is CASSIAQVGANVLTF. As DNA, the CDR3 is TGTGCCAGTAGTATAGCACAGGTGGGGGCCAACGTCCTGACTTTC.

This CDR3 reads CASSRDSHYGYTF. The CDR3 DNA reads TGTGCCAGCAGTAGGGACAGTCATTATGGCTACACCTTC. J is TRBJ1-2 and V is TRBV11-3, with 7 bases lining up with TRBD1. Germline values: CDR1 SGHNT, CDR2 YENEEA. This CDR3 has 13 amino acids. Unmatched junction bases numbered 6, after V lost 6 bases and J lost 5 bases.

This sequence joins TRBV7-8 and TRBJ1-4; TRBD1 agrees at 7 bases. J was trimmed by 12 bases and V by 1 base; bases with no gene match: 5. The CDR3 totals 13 residues. The germline V gene encodes CDR1 SGHVS and CDR2 FQNEAQ. The chain's CDR3 is CASSLVKGAELFF. CDR3 in DNA: TGTGCCAGCAGCTTAGTCAAGGGGGCAGAACTGTTTTTT.

This clone was detected only a few times. The chain has TRBV5-1 and TRBJ2-1; the match to TRBD2 covers 14 bases. V lost 0 bases, J lost 0 bases, and 2 bases stayed unmatched. CDR3 length: 18 amino acids. The germline V gene has CDR1 SGHRS and CDR2 YFSETQ. CDR3 residues: CASSLGGTSGSSYNEQFF. DNA of the CDR3: TGCGCCAGCAGCTTGGGAGGGACTAGCGGGAGCTCCTACAATGAGCAGTTCTTC.

The V gene is TRBV5-1, the J gene TRBJ1-3; tentatively, D is TRBD1 (5 bases). The CDR3 has 16 amino acids. From germline, CDR1 is SGHRS and CDR2 YFSETQ. V dropped 4 bases and J dropped 0 bases, with 14 bases sitting between them. The CDR3 DNA follows: TGCGCCAGCAGCCCGGGGACCCAGAGCTCTGGAAACACCATATATTTT. This codes for CASSPGTQSSGNTIYF.

The gene calls are TRBV15 and TRBJ1-1; 12 bases map to TRBD1. J was trimmed by 5 bases and V by 3 bases; bases with no gene match: 10. CDR3 size: 17 residues. The germline gives CDR1 LNHNV, CDR2 YYDKDF (reference sequence). The CDR3 DNA follows: TGTGCCACCAGCAGGGGTCCTACGGGACAGGGGGCGACTGAAGCTTTCTTT. Translation gives CATSRGPTGQGATEAFF. Drawing the rest from reference TRBV15 and TRBJ1-1, the complete variable domain is DAMVIQNPRYQVTQFGKPVTLSCSQTLNHNVMYWYQQKSSQAPKLLFHYYDKDFNNEADTPDNFQSRRPNTSFCFLDIRSPGLGDTAMYLCATSRGPTGQGATEAFFGQGTRLTVV.

The table lists this clone with a few counts. The rearrangement joins TRBV11-3 to TRBJ2-2, with 13 bases fitting TRBD2. V dropped 5 bases and J dropped 4; count of bases not matched to a gene: 4. This CDR3 has 16 amino acids. CDR1 is SGHNT, CDR2 YENEEA, per germline. CDR3 sequence reads: CASSRWTSGSTGELFF. The CDR3 DNA is TGTGCCAGCAGCCGCTGGACTAGCGGGAGCACCGGGGAGCTGTTTTTT.

The chain couples TRBV4-3 to TRBJ2-3; D might be TRBD2 (6 bases). The CDR3 is made up of 16 amino acids. CDR1 is LGHNA, CDR2 YSLEER, per germline. Trimming took off 0 bases at V and 3 bases at J, with 13 bases between the two ends. CDR3: CASSQDGGTVTDTQYF. The CDR3 bases are TGCGCCAGCAGCCAAGATGGGGGGACTGTGACAGATACGCAGTATTTT.

The V gene is TRBV2, the J gene TRBJ2-5, with a tentative D call TRBD2 (5 bases). CDR3 length: 14 amino acids. Trimming cost V 8 bases and J 2 bases, with 15 bases left between them. Germline CDR1 reads SNHLY; CDR2 reads FYNNEI. CDR3 loop: CASLLTGNQETQYF. Here the CDR3 DNA reads TGTGCCAGCCTATTGACGGGGAATCAAGAGACCCAGTACTTC.